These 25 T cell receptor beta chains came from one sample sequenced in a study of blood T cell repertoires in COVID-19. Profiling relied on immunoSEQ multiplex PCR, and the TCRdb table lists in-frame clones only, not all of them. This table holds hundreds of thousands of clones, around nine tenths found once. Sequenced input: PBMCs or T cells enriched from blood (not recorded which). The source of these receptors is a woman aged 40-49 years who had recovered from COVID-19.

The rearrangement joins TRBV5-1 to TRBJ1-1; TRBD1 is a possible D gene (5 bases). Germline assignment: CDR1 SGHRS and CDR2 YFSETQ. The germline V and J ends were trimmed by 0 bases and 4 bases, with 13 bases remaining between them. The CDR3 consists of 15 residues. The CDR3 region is CASSLVEGSGTEAFF. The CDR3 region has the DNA TGCGCCAGCAGCTTGGTGGAGGGGAGCGGCACTGAAGCTTTCTTT.

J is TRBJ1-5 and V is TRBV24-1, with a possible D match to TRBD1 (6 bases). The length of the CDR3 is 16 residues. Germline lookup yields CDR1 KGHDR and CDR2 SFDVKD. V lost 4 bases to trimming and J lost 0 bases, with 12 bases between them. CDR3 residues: CATSDSRGSSNQPQHF. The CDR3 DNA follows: TGTGCCACCAGTGACTCCAGGGGAAGTAGCAATCAGCCCCAGCATTTT.

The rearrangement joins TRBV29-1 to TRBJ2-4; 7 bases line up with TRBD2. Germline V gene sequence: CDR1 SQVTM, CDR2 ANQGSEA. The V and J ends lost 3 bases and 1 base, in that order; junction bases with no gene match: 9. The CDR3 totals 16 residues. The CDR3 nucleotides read TGCAGCGTTGAGATGGGGCGGGAGAGGGCCAAAAACATTCAGTACTTC. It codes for CSVEMGRERAKNIQYF.

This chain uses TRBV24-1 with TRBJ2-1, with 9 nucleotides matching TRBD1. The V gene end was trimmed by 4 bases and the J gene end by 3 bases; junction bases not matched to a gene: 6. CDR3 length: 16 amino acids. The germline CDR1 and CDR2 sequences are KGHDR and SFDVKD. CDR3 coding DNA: TGTGCCACCAGTGACTTAGACAGGGGGGACTACAATGAGCAGTTCTTC. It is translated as CATSDLDRGDYNEQFF.

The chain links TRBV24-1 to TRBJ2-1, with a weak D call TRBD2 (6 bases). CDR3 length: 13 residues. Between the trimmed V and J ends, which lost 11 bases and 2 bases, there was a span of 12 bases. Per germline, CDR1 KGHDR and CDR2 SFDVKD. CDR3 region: CANGWGAYNEQFF. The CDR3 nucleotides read TGTGCCAACGGGTGGGGGGCCTACAATGAGCAGTTCTTC.

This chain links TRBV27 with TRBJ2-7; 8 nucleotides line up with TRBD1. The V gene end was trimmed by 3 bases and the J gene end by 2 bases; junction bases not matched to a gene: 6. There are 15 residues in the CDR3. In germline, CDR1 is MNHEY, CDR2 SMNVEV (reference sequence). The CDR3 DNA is TGTGCCAGCAGTTTCCTGGACAGGGTGGCCTACGAGCAGTACTTC. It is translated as CASSFLDRVAYEQYF.

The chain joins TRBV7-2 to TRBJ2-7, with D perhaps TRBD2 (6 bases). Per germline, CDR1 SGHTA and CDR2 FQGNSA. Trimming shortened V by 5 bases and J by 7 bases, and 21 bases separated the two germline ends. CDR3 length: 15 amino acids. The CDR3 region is CASSLSGTAGQEQYF. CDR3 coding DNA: TGTGCCAGCAGCCTATCCGGGACTGCGGGTCAGGAGCAGTACTTC. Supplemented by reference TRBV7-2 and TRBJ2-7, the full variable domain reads GAGVSQSPSNKVTEKGKDVELRCDPISGHTALYWYRQSLGQGLEFLIYFQGNSAPDKSGLPSDRFSAERTGGSVSTLTIQRTQQEDSAVYLCASSLSGTAGQEQYFGPGTRLTVT.

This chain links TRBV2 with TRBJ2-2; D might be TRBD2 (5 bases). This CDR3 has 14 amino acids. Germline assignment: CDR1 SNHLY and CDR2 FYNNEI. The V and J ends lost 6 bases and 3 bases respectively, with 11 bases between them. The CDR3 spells CASSGNFDTGELFF. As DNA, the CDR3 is TGTGCCAGCAGCGGGAATTTCGACACCGGGGAGCTGTTTTTT.

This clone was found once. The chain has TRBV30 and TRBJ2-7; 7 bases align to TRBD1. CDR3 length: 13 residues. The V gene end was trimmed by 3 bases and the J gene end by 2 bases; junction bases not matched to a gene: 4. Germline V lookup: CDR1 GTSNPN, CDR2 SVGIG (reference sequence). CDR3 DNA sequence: TGTGCCTGGAGGGCGCAGGGGGCCTACGAGCAGTACTTC. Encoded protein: CAWRAQGAYEQYF.

In DNA, the CDR3 is TGTGCCACCAGTGATTTCAGGACACAGTATGGCTACACCTTC. Residues: CATSDFRTQYGYTF. The V and J genes are TRBV24-1 and TRBJ1-2; possible D gene TRBD1, 5 bases. Germline V gene data show CDR1 as KGHDR and CDR2 as SFDVKD. This CDR3 has 14 residues. V dropped 1 base and J dropped 5 bases, with 10 bases sitting between them.

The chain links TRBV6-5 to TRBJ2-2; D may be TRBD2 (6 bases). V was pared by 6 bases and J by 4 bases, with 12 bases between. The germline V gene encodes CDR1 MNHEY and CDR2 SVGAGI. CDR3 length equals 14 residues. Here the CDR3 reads CASSFREVTGELFF. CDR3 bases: TGTGCCAGCAGCTTCAGGGAGGTCACCGGGGAGCTGTTTTTT.

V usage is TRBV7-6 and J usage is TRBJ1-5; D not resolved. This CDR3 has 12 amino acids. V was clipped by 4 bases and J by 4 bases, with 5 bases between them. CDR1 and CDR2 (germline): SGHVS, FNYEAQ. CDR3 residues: CASSSLNQPQHF. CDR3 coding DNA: TGTGCCAGCAGCTCGTTGAATCAGCCCCAGCATTTT.

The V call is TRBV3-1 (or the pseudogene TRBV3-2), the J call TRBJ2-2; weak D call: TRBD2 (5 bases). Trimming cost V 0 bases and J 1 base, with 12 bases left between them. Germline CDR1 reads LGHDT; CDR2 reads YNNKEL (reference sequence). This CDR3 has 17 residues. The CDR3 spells CASSQEVGRENTGELFF. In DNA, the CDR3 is TGTGCCAGCAGCCAAGAGGTCGGACGGGAGAACACCGGGGAGCTGTTTTTT.

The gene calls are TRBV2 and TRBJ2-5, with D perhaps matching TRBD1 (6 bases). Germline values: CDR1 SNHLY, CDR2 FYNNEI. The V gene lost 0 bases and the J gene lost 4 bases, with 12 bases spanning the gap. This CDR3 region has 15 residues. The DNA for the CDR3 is TGTGCCAGCAGTGAAGCCGTTGCCAGGGGAGAGACCCAGTACTTC. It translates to CASSEAVARGETQYF.

In DNA form, the CDR3 reads TGTGCCAGCAGTCCGACAGGGGGCGAAGGCGGCTACACCTTC. Its translation is CASSPTGGEGGYTF. This chain links TRBV6-5 with TRBJ1-2; TRBD1 matches at 10 bases. Looked up from germline, CDR1 is MNHEY and CDR2 is SVGAGI. The CDR3 length is 14 residues. The V and J ends lost 5 bases and 8 bases, in that order; junction bases with no gene match: 8.

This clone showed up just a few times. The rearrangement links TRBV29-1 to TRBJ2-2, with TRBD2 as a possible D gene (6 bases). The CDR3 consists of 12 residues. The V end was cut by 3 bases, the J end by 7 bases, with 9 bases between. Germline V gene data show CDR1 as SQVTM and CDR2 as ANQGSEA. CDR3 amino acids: CSVDGEVGELFF. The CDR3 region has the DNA TGCAGCGTTGACGGGGAGGTCGGGGAGCTGTTTTTT.

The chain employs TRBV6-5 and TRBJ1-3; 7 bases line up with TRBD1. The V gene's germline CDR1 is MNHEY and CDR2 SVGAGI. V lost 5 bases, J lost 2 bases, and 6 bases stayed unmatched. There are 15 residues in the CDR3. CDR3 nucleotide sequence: TGTGCCAGCAGTAGGGAGAGGGGGCCTGGAAACACCATATATTTT. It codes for CASSRERGPGNTIYF.

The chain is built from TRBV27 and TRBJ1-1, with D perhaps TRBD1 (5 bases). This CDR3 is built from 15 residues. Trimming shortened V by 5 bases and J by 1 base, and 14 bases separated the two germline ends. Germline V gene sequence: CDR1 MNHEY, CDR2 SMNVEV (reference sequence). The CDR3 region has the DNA TGTGCCAGCAGTCACCGGGGGTGGGGGAACACTGAAGCTTTCTTT. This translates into CASSHRGWGNTEAFF.

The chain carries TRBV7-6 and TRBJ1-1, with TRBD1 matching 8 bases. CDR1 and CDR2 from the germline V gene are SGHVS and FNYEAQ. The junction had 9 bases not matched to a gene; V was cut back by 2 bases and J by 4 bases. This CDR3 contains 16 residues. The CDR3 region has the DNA TGTGCCAGCAGCTTATCAACCCAGGGGGCAGTCACTGAAGCTTTCTTT. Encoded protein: CASSLSTQGAVTEAFF.

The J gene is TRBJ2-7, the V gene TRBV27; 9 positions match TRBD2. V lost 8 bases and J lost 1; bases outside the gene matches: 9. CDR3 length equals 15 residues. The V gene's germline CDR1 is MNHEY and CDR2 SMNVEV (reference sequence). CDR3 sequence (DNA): TGTGCCAGCGGAATTCGAGCGGGGGGATCCTACGAGCAGTACTTC. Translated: CASGIRAGGSYEQYF.

CDR3 loop: CASSLGYRSIVNTEAFF. The CDR3 nucleotides read TGTGCCAGCAGCTTAGGTTACAGGAGCATCGTGAACACTGAAGCTTTCTTT. The chain combines TRBV11-2 with TRBJ1-1; D may be TRBD1 (5 bases). This CDR3 region has 17 residues. In germline, CDR1 is SGHAT, CDR2 FQNNGV. V dropped 1 base and J dropped 0 bases, with 15 bases sitting between them. The variable domain in full, with the rest retrieved from reference TRBV11-2 and TRBJ1-1, is EAGVAQSPRYKIIEKRQSVAFWCNPISGHATLYWYQQILGQGPKLLIQFQNNGVVDDSQLPKDRFSAERLKGVDSTLKIQPAKLEDSAVYLCASSLGYRSIVNTEAFFGQGTRLTVV.

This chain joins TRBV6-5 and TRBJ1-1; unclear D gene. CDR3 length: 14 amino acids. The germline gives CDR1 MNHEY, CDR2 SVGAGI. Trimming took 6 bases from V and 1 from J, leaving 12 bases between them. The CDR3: CASSFGDGNTEAFF. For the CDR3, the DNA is TGTGCCAGCAGCTTCGGAGACGGGAACACTGAAGCTTTCTTT.

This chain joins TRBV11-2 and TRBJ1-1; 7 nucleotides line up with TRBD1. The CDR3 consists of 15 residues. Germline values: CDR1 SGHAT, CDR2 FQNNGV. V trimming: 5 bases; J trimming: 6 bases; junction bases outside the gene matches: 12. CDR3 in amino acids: CASSAPSGQISEAFF. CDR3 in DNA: TGTGCCAGCAGCGCACCCTCGGGACAGATCTCTGAAGCTTTCTTT.

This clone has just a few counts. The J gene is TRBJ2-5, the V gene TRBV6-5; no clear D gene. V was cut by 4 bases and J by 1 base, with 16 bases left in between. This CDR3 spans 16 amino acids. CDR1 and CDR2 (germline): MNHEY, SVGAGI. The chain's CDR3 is CASSSPGAALQETQYF. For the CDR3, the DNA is TGTGCCAGCAGTTCCCCCGGAGCAGCTCTCCAAGAGACCCAGTACTTC.

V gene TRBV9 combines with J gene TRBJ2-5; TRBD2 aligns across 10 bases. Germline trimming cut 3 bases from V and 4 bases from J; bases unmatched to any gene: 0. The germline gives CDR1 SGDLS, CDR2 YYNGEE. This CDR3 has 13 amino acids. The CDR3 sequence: CASSGTSGETQYF. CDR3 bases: TGTGCCAGCAGCGGGACTAGCGGAGAGACCCAGTACTTC. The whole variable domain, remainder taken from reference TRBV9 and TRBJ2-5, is DSGVTQTPKHLITATGQRVTLRCSPRSGDLSVYWYQQSLDQGLQFLIQYYNGEERAKGNILERFSAQQFPDLHSELNLSSLELGDSALYFCASSGTSGETQYFGPGTRLLVL.